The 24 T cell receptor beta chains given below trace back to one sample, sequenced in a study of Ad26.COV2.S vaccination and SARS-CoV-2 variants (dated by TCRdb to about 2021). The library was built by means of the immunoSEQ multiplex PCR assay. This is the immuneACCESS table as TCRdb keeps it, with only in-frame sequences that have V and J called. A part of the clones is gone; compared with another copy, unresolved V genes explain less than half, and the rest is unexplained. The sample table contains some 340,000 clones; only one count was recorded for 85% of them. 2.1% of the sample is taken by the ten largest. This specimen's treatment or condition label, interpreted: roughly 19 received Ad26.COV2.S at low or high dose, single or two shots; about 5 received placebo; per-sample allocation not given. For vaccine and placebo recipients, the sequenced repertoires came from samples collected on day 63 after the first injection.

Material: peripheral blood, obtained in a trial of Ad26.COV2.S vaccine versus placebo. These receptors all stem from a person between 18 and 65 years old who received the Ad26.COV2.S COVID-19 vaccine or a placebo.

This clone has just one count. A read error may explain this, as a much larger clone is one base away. CDR3 in amino acids: CASSQDAGELFF. For the CDR3, the DNA is TGTGCCAGCAGCCAAGATGCCGGGGAGCTGTTTTTT. The V gene is TRBV3-1 (or the pseudogene TRBV3-2), the J gene TRBJ2-2; D ambiguous. The CDR3 sequence is 12 residues long. Germline CDR1 is LGHDT and CDR2 is YNNKEL (reference sequence). The V end was cut by 0 bases, the J end by 6 bases, with 2 bases between.

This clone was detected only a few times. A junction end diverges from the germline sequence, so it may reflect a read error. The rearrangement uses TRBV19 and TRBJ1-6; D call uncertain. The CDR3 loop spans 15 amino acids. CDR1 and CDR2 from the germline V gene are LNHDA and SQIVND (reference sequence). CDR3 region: CASSLEGSSRSPLHF. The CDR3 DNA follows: TGTGCCAGTAGTTTAGAGGGCTCTTCGCGTTCACCCCTCCACTTT.

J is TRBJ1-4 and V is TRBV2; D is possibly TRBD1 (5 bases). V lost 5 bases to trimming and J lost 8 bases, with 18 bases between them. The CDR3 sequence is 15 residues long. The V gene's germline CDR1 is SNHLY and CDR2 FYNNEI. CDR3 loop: CASSKSRDLREKLFF. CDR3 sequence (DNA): TGTGCCAGCAGTAAGTCCAGGGACTTACGGGAAAAACTGTTTTTT.

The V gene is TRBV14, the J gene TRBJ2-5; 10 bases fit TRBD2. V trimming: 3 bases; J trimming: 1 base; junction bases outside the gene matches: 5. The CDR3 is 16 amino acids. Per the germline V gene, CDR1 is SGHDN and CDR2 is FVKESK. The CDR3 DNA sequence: TGTGCCAGCAGCCAGTATAGACTAGCGGGCCAAGAGACCCAGTACTTC. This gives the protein CASSQYRLAGQETQYF. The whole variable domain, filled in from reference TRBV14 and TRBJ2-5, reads EAGVTQFPSHSVIEKGQTVTLRCDPISGHDNLYWYRRVMGKEIKFLLHFVKESKQDESGMPNNRFLAERTGGTYSTLKVQPAELEDSGVYFCASSQYRLAGQETQYFGPGTRLLVL.

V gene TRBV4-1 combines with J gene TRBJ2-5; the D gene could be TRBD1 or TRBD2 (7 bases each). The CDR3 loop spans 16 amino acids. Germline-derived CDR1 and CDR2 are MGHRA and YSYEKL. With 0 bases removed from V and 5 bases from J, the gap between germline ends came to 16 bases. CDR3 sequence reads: CASSQDRGGGKETQYF. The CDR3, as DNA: TGCGCCAGCAGCCAAGATCGGGGAGGGGGCAAGGAGACCCAGTACTTC.

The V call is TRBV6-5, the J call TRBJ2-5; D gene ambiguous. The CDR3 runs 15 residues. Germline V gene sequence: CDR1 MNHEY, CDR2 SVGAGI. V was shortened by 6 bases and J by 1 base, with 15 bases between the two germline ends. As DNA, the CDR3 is TGTGCCAGCAGGGATAATTTCCTGGTCCAAGAGACCCAGTACTTC. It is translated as CASRDNFLVQETQYF.

CDR3 sequence: CASSQTGFPTYSPLHF. In nucleotides, the CDR3 is TGTGCCAGCAGCCAGACAGGGTTCCCCACATATTCACCCCTCCACTTT. The chain employs TRBV11-2 and TRBJ1-6; 7 bases are a match to TRBD1. Germline V lookup: CDR1 SGHAT, CDR2 FQNNGV. V was pared by 5 bases and J by 8 bases, with 12 bases of the junction left unmatched. The CDR3 is 16 amino acids.

This chain's CDR3 is CASSLRGQGGTGELFF. CDR3 nucleotides: TGCGCCAGCAGCCTAAGGGGACAGGGTGGGACCGGGGAGCTGTTTTTT. This chain joins TRBV4-1 and TRBJ2-2; TRBD1 matches at 9 bases. Germline lookup yields CDR1 MGHRA and CDR2 YSYEKL. V lost 4 bases, J lost 5 bases, and 8 bases stayed unmatched. CDR3 length equals 16 residues.

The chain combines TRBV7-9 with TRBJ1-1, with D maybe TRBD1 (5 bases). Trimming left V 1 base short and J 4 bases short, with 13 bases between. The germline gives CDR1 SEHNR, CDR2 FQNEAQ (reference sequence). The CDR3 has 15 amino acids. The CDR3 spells CASSLGVGVATEAFF. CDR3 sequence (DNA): TGTGCCAGCAGCTTAGGGGTGGGGGTCGCCACTGAAGCTTTCTTT. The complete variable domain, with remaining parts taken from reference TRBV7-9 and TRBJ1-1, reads DTGVSQNPRHKITKRGQNVTFRCDPISEHNRLYWYRQTLGQGPEFLTYFQNEAQLEKSRLLSDRFSAERPKGSFSTLEIQRTEQGDSAMYLCASSLGVGVATEAFFGQGTRLTVV.

This CDR3 reads CASSYNDDRRGGYTF. For the CDR3, the DNA is TGTGCCAGCAGTTACAACGACGACCGGCGGGGTGGCTACACCTTC. This chain uses TRBV6-5 with TRBJ1-2; D call uncertain. CDR3 size: 15 residues. Germline loops: CDR1 MNHEY, CDR2 SVGAGI. V was clipped by 2 bases and J by 7 bases, with 17 bases between them.

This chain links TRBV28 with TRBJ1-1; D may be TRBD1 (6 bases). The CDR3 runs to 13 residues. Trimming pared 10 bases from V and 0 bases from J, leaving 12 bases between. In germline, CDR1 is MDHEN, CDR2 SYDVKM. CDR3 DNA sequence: TGTGCCATTACGGACAGCATGAACACTGAAGCTTTCTTT. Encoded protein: CAITDSMNTEAFF.

The CDR3 sequence is CASSVGTGRYEQYF. The CDR3 nucleotides are TGTGCCAGCAGCGTAGGTACAGGACGTTACGAGCAGTACTTC. The genes are TRBV9 and TRBJ2-7; the D gene is possibly TRBD1 (5 bases). Trimming removed 0 bases from V and 4 bases from J, with 11 bases in between. The germline CDR1 and CDR2 sequences are SGDLS and YYNGEE. This CDR3 comprises 14 residues.

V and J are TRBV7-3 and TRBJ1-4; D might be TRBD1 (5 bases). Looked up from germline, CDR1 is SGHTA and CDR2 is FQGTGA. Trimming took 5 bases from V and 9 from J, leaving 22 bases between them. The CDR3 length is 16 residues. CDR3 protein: CASSPNLWGSGQKLFF. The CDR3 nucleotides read TGTGCCAGCAGCCCCAACCTCTGGGGTTCGGGGCAAAAACTGTTTTTT.

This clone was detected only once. The CDR3: CASSPTSGGVDNEQFF. The CDR3 DNA is TGTGCCAGCAGTCCGACTAGCGGGGGTGTTGACAATGAGCAGTTCTTC. The chain carries TRBV28 and TRBJ2-1; 12 bases fit TRBD2. This CDR3 spans 16 amino acids. J was trimmed by 5 bases and V by 5 bases; bases with no gene match: 7. CDR1 is MDHEN and CDR2 is SYDVKM in the germline V gene.

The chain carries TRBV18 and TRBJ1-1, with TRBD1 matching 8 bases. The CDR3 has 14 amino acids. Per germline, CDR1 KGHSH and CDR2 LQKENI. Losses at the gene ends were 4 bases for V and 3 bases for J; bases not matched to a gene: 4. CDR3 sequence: CASSQTGADTEAFF. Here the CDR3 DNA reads TGTGCCAGCTCACAGACAGGGGCGGACACTGAAGCTTTCTTT.

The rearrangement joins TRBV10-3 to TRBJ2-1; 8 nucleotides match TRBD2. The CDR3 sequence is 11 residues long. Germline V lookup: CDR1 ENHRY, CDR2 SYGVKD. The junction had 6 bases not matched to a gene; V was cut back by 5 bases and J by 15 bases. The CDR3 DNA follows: TGTGCCATCAGTAGCGGGGGTTATCGGTTCTTC. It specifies CAISSGGYRFF.

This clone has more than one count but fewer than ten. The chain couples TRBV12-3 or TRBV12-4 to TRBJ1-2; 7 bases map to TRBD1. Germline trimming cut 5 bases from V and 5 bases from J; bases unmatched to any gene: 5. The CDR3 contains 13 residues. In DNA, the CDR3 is TGTGCCAGCAGTCGGGACAGATGGTATGGCTACACCTTC. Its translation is CASSRDRWYGYTF.

CDR3 nucleotide sequence: TGTGCCACCAGTGATAGCACAGATACGCAGTATTTT. Encoded protein: CATSDSTDTQYF. J is TRBJ2-3 and V is TRBV24-1; D gene unclear. This CDR3 comprises 12 residues. CDR1 and CDR2 (germline): KGHDR, SFDVKD. V lost 3 bases to trimming and J lost 0 bases, with 0 bases between them.

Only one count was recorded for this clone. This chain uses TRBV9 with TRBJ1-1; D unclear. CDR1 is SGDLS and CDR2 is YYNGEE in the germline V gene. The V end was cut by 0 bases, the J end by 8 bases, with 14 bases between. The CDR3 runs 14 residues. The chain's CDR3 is CASSVEGLEGEAFF. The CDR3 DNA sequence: TGTGCCAGCAGCGTAGAGGGTCTCGAGGGCGAAGCTTTCTTT. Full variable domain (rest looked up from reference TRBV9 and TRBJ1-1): DSGVTQTPKHLITATGQRVTLRCSPRSGDLSVYWYQQSLDQGLQFLIQYYNGEERAKGNILERFSAQQFPDLHSELNLSSLELGDSALYFCASSVEGLEGEAFFGQGTRLTVV.

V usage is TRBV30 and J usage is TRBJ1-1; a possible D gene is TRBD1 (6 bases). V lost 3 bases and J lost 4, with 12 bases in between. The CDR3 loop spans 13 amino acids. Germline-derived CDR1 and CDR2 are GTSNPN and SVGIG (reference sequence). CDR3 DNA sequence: TGTGCCTGGAGGGCAGGGGTTTTCACTGAAGCTTTCTTT. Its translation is CAWRAGVFTEAFF.

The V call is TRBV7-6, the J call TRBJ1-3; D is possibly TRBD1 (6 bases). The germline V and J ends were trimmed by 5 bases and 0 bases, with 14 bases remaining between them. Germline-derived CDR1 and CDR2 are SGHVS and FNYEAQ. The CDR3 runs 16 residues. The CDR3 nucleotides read TGTGCCAGCAGCCGGATGACAGGACCCTCTGGAAACACCATATATTTT. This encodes CASSRMTGPSGNTIYF.

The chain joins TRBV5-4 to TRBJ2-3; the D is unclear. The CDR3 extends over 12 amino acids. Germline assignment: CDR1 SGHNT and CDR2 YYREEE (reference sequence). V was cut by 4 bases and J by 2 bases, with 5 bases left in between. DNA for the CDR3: TGTGCCAGCAGCCATATCACAGATACGCAGTATTTT. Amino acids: CASSHITDTQYF.

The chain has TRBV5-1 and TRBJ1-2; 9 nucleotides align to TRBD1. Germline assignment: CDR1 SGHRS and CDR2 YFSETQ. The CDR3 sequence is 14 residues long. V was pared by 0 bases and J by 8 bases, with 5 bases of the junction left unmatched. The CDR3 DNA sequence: TGCGCCAGCAGCTTGGCGGGACAGGGACAAGGCTACACCTTC. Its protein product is CASSLAGQGQGYTF.

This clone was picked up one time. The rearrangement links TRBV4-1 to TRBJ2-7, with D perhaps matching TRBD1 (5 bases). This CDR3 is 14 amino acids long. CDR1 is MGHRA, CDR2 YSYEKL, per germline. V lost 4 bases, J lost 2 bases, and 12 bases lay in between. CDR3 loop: CASSRETATYEQYF. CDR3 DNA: TGCGCCAGCAGCCGAGAGACAGCTACCTACGAGCAGTACTTC.